The rows below give T cell receptor beta chains drawn from one sample of a study of shared clonotypes between healthy human individuals. Generated by immunoSEQ multiplex PCR, the TCRdb table keeps only in-frame clones and is missing some. The table shows a few million clones, with 95% occurring only once. Sequencing used naive CD4+ T cells sorted from blood. The receptors were sampled from a man younger than 35 in good health. CDR3s include the opening cysteine and the closing phenylalanine or tryptophan. A D gene is named only where the DNA matches it firmly. A row's size may be missing; if present it is once, few, many or a size class.

j_gene: TRBJ1-2; abundance: -; d_gene: -; v_gene: TRBV6-5; CDR3nt: TGTGCCAGCAGCCCGTTTGGGGCGGGCTACACCTTC; CDR3aa: CASSPFGAGYTF
j_gene: TRBJ2-3; abundance: -; d_gene: TRBD1; v_gene: TRBV6-5; CDR3nt: TGTGCCAGCAGGTCCCCGGGACAGGGGACAGATACGCAGTATTTT; CDR3aa: CASRSPGQGTDTQYF
j_gene: TRBJ2-1; abundance: -; d_gene: -; v_gene: TRBV15; CDR3nt: TGTGCCACCAGCAGAGGTCCGTACAATGAGCAGTTCTTC; CDR3aa: CATSRGPYNEQFF
j_gene: TRBJ2-5; abundance: -; d_gene: -; v_gene: TRBV7-9; CDR3nt: TGTGCCAGCAGCTCCCGGGGCCCGAGGGAGACCCAGTACTTC; CDR3aa: CASSSRGPRETQYF
j_gene: TRBJ2-5; abundance: -; d_gene: -; v_gene: TRBV6-6; CDR3nt: TGTGCCAGCAGTATTCCCGGGACGGAAGAGACCCAGTACTTC; CDR3aa: CASSIPGTEETQYF
j_gene: TRBJ2-2; abundance: -; d_gene: TRBD1; v_gene: TRBV9; CDR3nt: TGTGCCAGCAGCGGCTACAGGGGTGACACCGGGGAGCTGTTTTTT; CDR3aa: CASSGYRGDTGELFF
j_gene: TRBJ2-3; abundance: -; d_gene: TRBD2; v_gene: TRBV5-1; CDR3nt: TGCGCCAGCAGCTTGCAGGGACTAGAGACAGATACGCAGTATTTT; CDR3aa: CASSLQGLETDTQYF
j_gene: TRBJ2-5; abundance: -; d_gene: -; v_gene: TRBV2; CDR3nt: TGTGCCAGCACCGATCAGGGACGGAAAGAGACCCAGTACTTC; CDR3aa: CASTDQGRKETQYF
j_gene: TRBJ2-2; abundance: -; d_gene: -; v_gene: TRBV7-9; CDR3nt: TGTGCCAAGGGGGACACCGGGGAGCTGTTTTTT; CDR3aa: CAKGDTGELFF
j_gene: TRBJ2-7; abundance: -; d_gene: TRBD2; v_gene: TRBV11-2; CDR3nt: TGTGCCAGCAGCTCCCGGGGACTAGCGGGAACCTTCTACGAGCAGTACTTC; CDR3aa: CASSSRGLAGTFYEQYF
j_gene: TRBJ2-3; abundance: -; d_gene: -; v_gene: TRBV4-3; CDR3nt: TGCGCCAGCAGCCAGAACAGGGCGCTAAGCACAGATACGCAGTATTTT; CDR3aa: CASSQNRALSTDTQYF
j_gene: TRBJ2-3; abundance: -; d_gene: -; v_gene: TRBV27; CDR3nt: TGTGCCAGCAGAGGGAGAGCGACAGATACGCAGTATTTT; CDR3aa: CASRGRATDTQYF
j_gene: TRBJ2-1; abundance: -; d_gene: TRBD2; v_gene: TRBV11-2; CDR3nt: TGTGCCAGCAGCCACCTATCTAGCGGGCTAGACAATGAGCAGTTCTTC; CDR3aa: CASSHLSSGLDNEQFF
j_gene: TRBJ1-2; abundance: -; d_gene: -; v_gene: TRBV5-4; CDR3nt: TGTGCCAGCAGCTCCGGTGACCGAGTTTATGGCTACACCTTC; CDR3aa: CASSSGDRVYGYTF
j_gene: TRBJ2-7; abundance: -; d_gene: -; v_gene: TRBV4-1; CDR3nt: TGCGCCAGCAGCCAAGGTCACGGACCTAGCTCCTACGAGCAGTACTTC; CDR3aa: CASSQGHGPSSYEQYF
j_gene: TRBJ2-7; abundance: -; d_gene: -; v_gene: TRBV2; CDR3nt: TGTGCCAGGGGGACTGCCTACGAGCAGTACTTC; CDR3aa: CARGTAYEQYF
j_gene: TRBJ1-4; abundance: -; d_gene: -; v_gene: TRBV2; CDR3nt: TGTGCCAGCAGTGGGGCCGGGGTCACTAATGAAAAACTGTTTTTT; CDR3aa: CASSGAGVTNEKLFF
j_gene: TRBJ1-2; abundance: -; d_gene: -; v_gene: TRBV6-8; CDR3nt: TGTGCCAGCAGTCAACTCAGGCCGGCGGGGGCTGGCTACACCTTC; CDR3aa: CASSQLRPAGAGYTF
j_gene: TRBJ2-7; abundance: -; d_gene: TRBD2; v_gene: TRBV7-2; CDR3nt: TGTGCCAGCAGCTTAGGACTAGCGGGGACCTACGAGCAGTACTTC; CDR3aa: CASSLGLAGTYEQYF
j_gene: TRBJ2-7; abundance: -; d_gene: TRBD1; v_gene: TRBV7-4; CDR3nt: TGTGCCAGCAGCTTAGTTGGTAGGGACAGAGGACCCCTCTACGAGCAGTACTTC; CDR3aa: CASSLVGRDRGPLYEQYF
j_gene: TRBJ1-2; abundance: -; d_gene: -; v_gene: TRBV2; CDR3nt: TGTGCCAGCAGTGTAAACACTCCTAACTATGGCTACACCTTC; CDR3aa: CASSVNTPNYGYTF
j_gene: TRBJ2-3; abundance: -; d_gene: TRBD2; v_gene: TRBV5-4; CDR3nt: TGTGCCAGCAGCTTTACTAGCGGCACAGATACGCAGTATTTT; CDR3aa: CASSFTSGTDTQYF
j_gene: TRBJ2-5; abundance: -; d_gene: -; v_gene: TRBV30; CDR3nt: TGTGCCTGGAGTGGCGGCTTCCAAGAGACCCAGTACTTC; CDR3aa: CAWSGGFQETQYF
j_gene: TRBJ1-4; abundance: -; d_gene: TRBD1; v_gene: TRBV5-4; CDR3nt: TGTGCCAGCAGCTTGGCGGGACAGGCAACTAATGAAAAACTGTTTTTT; CDR3aa: CASSLAGQATNEKLFF
j_gene: TRBJ1-5; abundance: -; d_gene: -; v_gene: TRBV6-5; CDR3nt: TGTGCCAGCACCCCGGGGAGCAATCAGCCCCAGCATTTT; CDR3aa: CASTPGSNQPQHF
j_gene: TRBJ2-3; abundance: -; d_gene: -; v_gene: TRBV5-1; CDR3nt: TGCGCCAGCAGCTTGCAGGGGCAGGGCACAGATACGCAGTATTTT; CDR3aa: CASSLQGQGTDTQYF
j_gene: TRBJ2-2; abundance: -; d_gene: TRBD2; v_gene: TRBV11-3; CDR3nt: TGTGCCAGCAGCTCTACTAGCGGGTACACCGGGGAGCTGTTTTTT; CDR3aa: CASSSTSGYTGELFF
j_gene: TRBJ2-5; abundance: -; d_gene: -; v_gene: TRBV9; CDR3nt: TGTGCCAGCAGCGTAGGGGGACACCCAAAACAAGAGACCCAGTACTTC; CDR3aa: CASSVGGHPKQETQYF
j_gene: TRBJ2-7; abundance: once; d_gene: TRBD1; v_gene: TRBV18; CDR3nt: TGTGCCAGCTCGGGAACAGGGGTGGGCGAGCAGTACTTC; CDR3aa: CASSGTGVGEQYF
j_gene: TRBJ2-7; abundance: -; d_gene: TRBD2; v_gene: TRBV6-6; CDR3nt: TGTGCCAGCAGTTCCTTCACTAGCGGGGGTAACGAGCAGTACTTC; CDR3aa: CASSSFTSGGNEQYF
j_gene: TRBJ2-5; abundance: -; d_gene: -; v_gene: TRBV5-1; CDR3nt: TGCGCCAGCAGCTTGGCCTCTCGGACATCCCAAGAGACCCAGTACTTC; CDR3aa: CASSLASRTSQETQYF
j_gene: TRBJ1-1; abundance: few; d_gene: TRBD1; v_gene: TRBV30; CDR3nt: TGTGCCTCAGGGACAACAGGGGGCAAAAACACTGAAGCTTTCTTT; CDR3aa: CASGTTGGKNTEAFF